This paragraph reports one T cell receptor beta chain. As yet, its antigen is unknown. Trimming stripped 6 bases from V and 6 bases from J, with 12 bases between. The germline V gene encodes CDR1 MNHNS and CDR2 SASEGT. The CDR3 is made up of 13 amino acids. Assembly of TCR beta libraries relied on iRepertoire HTBI primers together with Arm-PCR of CDR3 regions. In TCRdb, the multiplex PCR reads were re-called with MiXCR into one record per CDR3 protein. This repertoire shows more than 350,000 distinct CDR3 sequences, around 14% found once; its top ten account for 16%. This sample stems from a study of regulatory T cells in long-lasting Graves disease. Time point specified: newly diagnosed GD, antithyroid drugs for less than 3 months. The TCR library was prepared using RNA isolated from PBMCs. Study-level points and caveats: Favored gene segments in persistent disease were TRBV28, TRBJ1-2 and TRBJ2-5.

Another study also made use of these data, one on T cells in Graves' hyperthyroidism and ophthalmopathy.

This TCR was recovered from a young woman with Graves disease. Material: peripheral blood mononuclear cells (PBMCs), obtained at new diagnosis, from a patient treated with antithyroid drugs. The genes are TRBV6-1 and TRBJ2-1; D unclear. The CDR3 DNA sequence: TGTGCCAGCAGGAAGGATCCGGGCAATGAGCAGTTCTTC. It specifies CASRKDPGNEQFF.